One and the same sample provided the 11 T cell receptor beta chains below, sequenced in a study of beta chain features in type 1 diabetes. What was sequenced were expressed TCRB transcripts, since all of the isolated RNA had been reverse transcribed. TCRdb keeps only in-frame clones here, not all; method: immunoSEQ multiplex PCR. The sample comprises around 310,000 clones, approximately 9.9% of which are singletons, and 0.015% rests with the top ten. Sequencing was done on a sample of naive CD4+ T cells from blood. These receptors were collected from a woman aged 25 to 45 in good health.

This clone showed up just a few times. The chain recombines TRBV10-3 with TRBJ1-2; possible D gene TRBD1, 5 bases. This CDR3 is 14 amino acids long. Germline-derived CDR1 and CDR2 are ENHRY and SYGVKD. V gave up 0 bases and J gave up 4 bases, with 9 bases separating them. CDR3 region: CAISESTAFYGYTF. CDR3 DNA: TGTGCCATCAGTGAGTCGACAGCATTCTATGGCTACACCTTC.

The rearrangement uses TRBV6-5 and TRBJ2-7, with no clear D. V was clipped by 6 bases and J by 0 bases, with 12 bases between them. The CDR3 totals 14 residues. The V gene's germline CDR1 is MNHEY and CDR2 SVGAGI. CDR3 coding DNA: TGTGCCAGCAGCCAGCGTTCGGGCTCCTACGAGCAGTACTTC. Amino acids: CASSQRSGSYEQYF.

This clone was seen a few times. The chain joins TRBV25-1 to TRBJ1-2; the D gene is possibly TRBD1 (6 bases). The CDR3 spans 12 residues. Germline V gene lookup returns CDR1 MGHDK and CDR2 SYGVNS. V gave up 3 bases and J gave up 7 bases, with 9 bases separating them. In DNA form, the CDR3 reads TGTGCCAGCAGTGACCAGGGGTCTGGCTACACCTTC. This gives the protein CASSDQGSGYTF.

This clone showed up just a few times. The chain has TRBV19 and TRBJ2-1, with TRBD2 as a possible D gene (6 bases). CDR3 length: 14 amino acids. Germline V gene lookup returns CDR1 LNHDA and CDR2 SQIVND (reference sequence). V lost 6 bases to trimming and J lost 8 bases, with 17 bases between them. This chain's CDR3 is CASRYAGFGDEQFF. DNA of the CDR3: TGTGCCAGTAGGTATGCGGGATTCGGCGATGAGCAGTTCTTC. Full variable domain (missing parts from reference TRBV19 and TRBJ2-1): DGGITQSPKYLFRKEGQNVTLSCEQNLNHDAMYWYRQDPGQGLRLIYYSQIVNDFQKGDIAEGYSVSREKKESFPLTVTSAQKNPTAFYLCASRYAGFGDEQFFGPGTRLTVL.

In nucleotides, the CDR3 is TGTGCCAGCAGACCCGGTTCTCAGGGATCCACTGAAGCTTTCTTT. This gives the protein CASRPGSQGSTEAFF. The chain joins TRBV28 to TRBJ1-1, with a weak D call TRBD1 (5 bases). The V gene lost 6 bases and the J gene lost 4 bases, with 18 bases spanning the gap. Germline values: CDR1 MDHEN, CDR2 SYDVKM. This CDR3 region has 15 residues.

This clone was seen a few times. V is TRBV6-6 and J is TRBJ2-3; tentative D call: TRBD1 (5 bases). Trimming left V 0 bases short and J 6 bases short, with 10 bases between. Germline V gene sequence: CDR1 MNHNY, CDR2 SVGAGI (reference sequence). CDR3 size: 14 residues. The CDR3 DNA sequence: TGTGCCAGCAGTTACTCAGGGGAAAGTGATACGCAGTATTTT. This gives the protein CASSYSGESDTQYF.

This clone was recorded only once. The chain combines TRBV6-5 with TRBJ2-3; 8 nucleotides line up with TRBD2. V shed 2 bases, J shed 4 bases, and the junction held 8 bases outside the gene matches. This CDR3 comprises 16 residues. The V gene's germline CDR1 is MNHEY and CDR2 SVGAGI. The CDR3 region has the DNA TGTGCCAGCAGTTACCTTTCAGCGGGAGTAGCAGATACGCAGTATTTT. It encodes CASSYLSAGVADTQYF.

This clone was recorded a few times. V gene TRBV29-1 combines with J gene TRBJ2-6, with D tentatively TRBD1 (6 bases). The V and J ends lost 4 bases and 0 bases respectively, with 13 bases between them. CDR1 SQVTM and CDR2 ANQGSEA come from the germline V gene. The CDR3 runs to 16 residues. This chain's CDR3 is CSVGRDTDSGANVLTF. CDR3 DNA sequence: TGCAGCGTTGGACGGGACACGGACTCTGGGGCCAACGTCCTGACTTTC. The whole variable domain, filled in from reference TRBV29-1 and TRBJ2-6, reads SAVISQKPSRDICQRGTSLTIQCQVDSQVTMMFWYRQQPGQSLTLIATANQGSEATYESGFVIDKFPISRPNLTFSTLTVSNMSPEDSSIYLCSVGRDTDSGANVLTFGAGSRLTVL.

The sample holds a few counts of this clone. This rearrangement joins TRBV2 to TRBJ2-1; 7 bases are shared with TRBD2. CDR3 length equals 17 residues. CDR1 is SNHLY and CDR2 is FYNNEI in the germline V gene. J lost 3 bases, V lost 2 bases, and 10 bases had no gene match. Written as DNA, the CDR3 is TGTGCCAGCAGTGAAAGGGCTAGCGGTATAGTCTACAATGAGCAGTTCTTC. Its protein product is CASSERASGIVYNEQFF.

This sequence joins TRBV28 and TRBJ2-1; possible D gene TRBD2, 6 bases. The V gene's germline CDR1 is MDHEN and CDR2 SYDVKM. The CDR3 consists of 15 residues. Trimming pared 2 bases from V and 0 bases from J, leaving 8 bases between. The CDR3 DNA sequence: TGTGCCAGCAGTTTAGCGGGGACCTCCTACAATGAGCAGTTCTTC. Protein product: CASSLAGTSYNEQFF.

This clone turned up a few times. V gene TRBV4-3 combines with J gene TRBJ2-7; TRBD2 aligns across 12 bases. V lost 0 bases to trimming and J lost 2 bases; unmatched junction nucleotides: 8. This CDR3 spans 18 amino acids. CDR1 is LGHNA and CDR2 is YSLEER in the germline V gene. The CDR3 region has the DNA TGCGCCAGCAGCCAAGATAAGGTGGCTAGCGGGAGGGCCTACGAGCAGTACTTC. Translated: CASSQDKVASGRAYEQYF.